The present TCR beta chain was sequenced within a study of OX40 agonist ivuxolimab in advanced cancers. Overall study context: Patients treated during dose escalation were battling hepatocellular carcinoma, melanoma, renal cell or head and neck cancer. It was permissible to have had prior anti-PD-1, anti-PD-L1 or anti-CTLA-4 therapy, and approximately 41% had some.

Sequencing was performed with immunoSEQ multiplex PCR; in TCRdb, only in-frame clones are kept and a portion is missing. The profile shows roughly 28,000 clones, approximately 78% of them singletons. Between the trimmed V and J ends, which lost 8 bases and 5 bases, there was a span of 12 bases. The CDR3 extends over 12 amino acids. From germline, CDR1 is LNHDA and CDR2 SQIVND (reference sequence). The gene calls are TRBV19 and TRBJ1-2; tentatively, D is TRBD1 (6 bases). The receptor was isolated from an adult with an advanced solid tumor such as melanoma, head and neck, liver or kidney cancer. The sample here was CD4+ or CD8+ T cells sorted from blood, taken in a trial of the OX40 agonist ivuxolimab. The CDR3 sequence: CASRDQGYGYTF. The CDR3 DNA is TGTGCCAGTCGTGACCAGGGGTATGGCTACACCTTC. The full variable domain, in which reference TRBV19 and TRBJ1-2 provide the parts outside the CDR3, is DGGITQSPKYLFRKEGQNVTLSCEQNLNHDAMYWYRQDPGQGLRLIYYSQIVNDFQKGDIAEGYSVSREKKESFPLTVTSAQKNPTAFYLCASRDQGYGYTFGSGTRLTVV.